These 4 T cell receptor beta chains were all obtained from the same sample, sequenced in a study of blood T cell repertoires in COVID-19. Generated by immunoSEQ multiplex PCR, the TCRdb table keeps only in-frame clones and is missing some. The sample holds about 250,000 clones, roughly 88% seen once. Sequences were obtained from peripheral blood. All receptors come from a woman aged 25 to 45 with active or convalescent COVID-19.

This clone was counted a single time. CDR3 protein: CASSQGGQGAPGELFF. The CDR3 nucleotides read TGCGCCAGCAGCCAAGGGGGACAGGGTGCTCCCGGGGAGCTGTTTTTT. The chain recombines TRBV4-3 with TRBJ2-2; 9 nucleotides agree with TRBD1. The CDR3 is 16 amino acids. The J segment lost 6 bases and the V segment lost 1 base, leaving 6 bases of the junction unmatched. Germline CDR1 and CDR2: LGHNA and YSLEER.

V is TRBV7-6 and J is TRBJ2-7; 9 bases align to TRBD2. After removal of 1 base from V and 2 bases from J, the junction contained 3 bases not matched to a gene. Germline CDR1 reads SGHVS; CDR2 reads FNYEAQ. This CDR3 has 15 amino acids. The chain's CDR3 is CASSLVERGAYEQYF. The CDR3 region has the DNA TGTGCCAGCAGCTTAGTCGAGCGGGGGGCCTACGAGCAGTACTTC.

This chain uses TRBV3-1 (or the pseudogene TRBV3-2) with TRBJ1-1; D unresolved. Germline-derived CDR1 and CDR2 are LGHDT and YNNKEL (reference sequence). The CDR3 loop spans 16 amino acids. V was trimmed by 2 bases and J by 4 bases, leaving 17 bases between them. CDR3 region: CASSQSGGAAITEAFF. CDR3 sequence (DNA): TGTGCCAGCAGCCAATCCGGAGGCGCGGCGATCACTGAAGCTTTCTTT.

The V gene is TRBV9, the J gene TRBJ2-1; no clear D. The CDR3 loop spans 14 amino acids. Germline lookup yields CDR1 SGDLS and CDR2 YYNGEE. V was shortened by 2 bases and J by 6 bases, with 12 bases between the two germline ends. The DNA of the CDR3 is TGTGCCAGCAGCGTTTCAACCGTCGGCAATGAGCAGTTCTTC. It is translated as CASSVSTVGNEQFF.